These 31 T cell receptor beta chains share one sample of origin, sequenced in a study of blood T cell repertoires in COVID-19. Measured with immunoSEQ multiplex PCR; TCRdb has only the in-frame clones, and not every one. Of roughly 320,000 clones listed, nearly 90% are singletons. Sequenced input: peripheral blood. The receptors come from a woman aged 25 to 45 with COVID-19, enrolled during active disease.

This sequence joins TRBV7-9 and TRBJ2-7; TRBD1 might be the D (6 bases). Trimming pared 6 bases from V and 5 bases from J, leaving 14 bases between. The CDR3 contains 13 residues. Germline assignment: CDR1 SEHNR and CDR2 FQNEAQ (reference sequence). The CDR3 region is CASRPRGLHEQYF. For the CDR3, the DNA is TGTGCCAGCAGACCCAGGGGTTTACACGAGCAGTACTTC.

J is TRBJ2-5 and V is TRBV6-5; 10 nucleotides match TRBD2. V dropped 4 bases and J dropped 2; count of bases not matched to a gene: 1. The CDR3 contains 14 residues. Per germline, CDR1 MNHEY and CDR2 SVGAGI. The CDR3 spells CASSLLAGQETQYF. The CDR3 DNA reads as TGTGCCAGCAGTTTACTAGCGGGACAAGAGACCCAGTACTTC.

Many counts were recorded for this clone. This chain connects TRBV6-2 or TRBV6-3 to TRBJ2-5, with 8 nucleotides matching TRBD2. Germline CDR1 MNHEY, CDR2 SVGEGT. Trimming removed 4 bases from V and 5 bases from J; junction bases left unmatched: 9. This CDR3 spans 15 amino acids. The CDR3 region has the DNA TGTGCCAGCAGTTCCGGAGCGGGGGAAACGGAGACCCAGTACTTC. It yields the protein CASSSGAGETETQYF.

The chain is built from TRBV10-1 and TRBJ1-3; D is unclear. CDR3 length: 14 amino acids. The ends were cut back, 6 bases at V and 4 bases at J, with 13 bases in the middle. Germline V gives CDR1 WNHNN, CDR2 SYGVQD (reference sequence). The CDR3 here is CASSGEVSGNTIYF. The DNA of the CDR3 is TGCGCCAGCAGCGGCGAGGTTAGCGGAAACACCATATATTTT.

The CDR3 sequence is CASSFGLEYVGEQYF. The CDR3 DNA reads TGTGCCAGCAGCTTCGGACTCGAGTATGTGGGCGAGCAGTACTTC. V usage is TRBV7-2 and J usage is TRBJ2-7; D might be TRBD2 (5 bases). CDR1 is SGHTA and CDR2 is FQGNSA in the germline V gene. CDR3 length equals 15 residues. V lost 3 bases, J lost 6 bases, and 18 bases lay in between. Complete variable domain (other parts from reference TRBV7-2 and TRBJ2-7): GAGVSQSPSNKVTEKGKDVELRCDPISGHTALYWYRQSLGQGLEFLIYFQGNSAPDKSGLPSDRFSAERTGGSVSTLTIQRTQQEDSAVYLCASSFGLEYVGEQYFGPGTRLTVT.

The rearrangement uses TRBV29-1 and TRBJ1-2; D gene uncertain. Trimming pared 3 bases from V and 4 bases from J, leaving 12 bases between. The CDR3 is 13 amino acids. Germline CDR1 is SQVTM and CDR2 is ANQGSEA. The CDR3 loop reads CSVDSGFAYGYTF. The CDR3 coding sequence is TGCAGCGTTGACTCGGGGTTTGCCTATGGCTACACCTTC.

V usage is TRBV10-3 and J usage is TRBJ2-7; TRBD2 matches 13 bases. V lost 8 bases and J lost 4; bases outside the gene matches: 5. CDR1 ENHRY and CDR2 SYGVKD come from the germline V gene. This CDR3 spans 14 amino acids. CDR3 region: CAIRGTSGVYEQYF. As DNA, the CDR3 is TGTGCCATCCGTGGGACTAGCGGGGTATACGAGCAGTACTTC.

This chain links TRBV28 with TRBJ1-4, with D possibly matching TRBD1 (6 bases). Trimming shortened V by 6 bases and J by 8 bases, and 16 bases separated the two germline ends. The germline V gene has CDR1 MDHEN and CDR2 SYDVKM. CDR3 length: 14 residues. The CDR3 reads CASSPGGAGEKLFF. The CDR3 DNA reads TGTGCCAGCAGCCCTGGGGGGGCTGGGGAAAAACTGTTTTTT.

This sequence joins TRBV6-5 and TRBJ1-2; D gene uncertain. This CDR3 contains 13 residues. The V and J ends lost 6 bases and 8 bases respectively, with 16 bases between them. From germline, CDR1 is MNHEY and CDR2 SVGAGI. The CDR3 nucleotides read TGTGCCAGCAGCGGAGGTCACAAGGGCGGCTACACCTTC. This gives the protein CASSGGHKGGYTF.

This sequence joins TRBV5-1 and TRBJ2-1; 7 positions agree with TRBD2. The CDR3 is 15 amino acids. Trimming at V came to 1 base and at J to 10 bases, leaving 11 bases not matched to a gene. Germline V CDR1 and CDR2: SGHRS, YFSETQ. The CDR3 DNA sequence: TGCGCCAGCAGCTTGAACGGGTGGAGCGGGGTCGAGCAGTTCTTC. It is translated as CASSLNGWSGVEQFF.

The chain couples TRBV13 to TRBJ1-1, with D unclear. Trimming took 5 bases from V and 1 from J, leaving 14 bases between them. The CDR3 is made up of 15 amino acids. The germline CDR1 and CDR2 sequences are PRHDT and FYEKMQ (reference sequence). CDR3 DNA sequence: TGTGCCAGCAGCATCGCCCGAGACTGGAACACTGAAGCTTTCTTT. It codes for CASSIARDWNTEAFF.

Only one count was recorded for this clone. Different DNA sequences within this sample yield the same CDR3. The chain joins TRBV10-3 to TRBJ1-2, with TRBD1 matching 9 bases. The CDR3 has 13 amino acids. Losses at the gene ends were 6 bases for V and 3 bases for J; bases not matched to a gene: 2. Germline assignment: CDR1 ENHRY and CDR2 SYGVKD. The CDR3 protein is CAIRGQGDYGYTF. Here the CDR3 DNA reads TGTGCCATCAGGGGACAGGGCGACTATGGCTACACCTTC.

CDR3 DNA sequence: TGTGCCAGCAGTGAAGGGGGCGGCATATCTGAAAAACTGTTTTTT. Protein product: CASSEGGGISEKLFF. The chain carries TRBV25-1 and TRBJ1-4; a weak D match, TRBD1 (6 bases). Between the trimmed V and J ends, which lost 2 bases and 7 bases, there was a span of 14 bases. In germline, CDR1 is MGHDK, CDR2 SYGVNS. The CDR3 totals 15 residues. The full variable domain, rest sourced from reference TRBV25-1 and TRBJ1-4, is EADIYQTPRYLVIGTGKKITLECSQTMGHDKMYWYQQDPGMELHLIHYSYGVNSTEKGDLSSESTVSRIRTEHFPLTLESARPSHTSQYLCASSEGGGISEKLFFGSGTQLSVL.

This chain connects TRBV5-1 to TRBJ1-3, with TRBD1 as a possible D gene (5 bases). The CDR3 runs to 13 residues. Trimming removed 6 bases from V and 4 bases from J, with 11 bases in between. CDR1 is SGHRS and CDR2 is YFSETQ in the germline V gene. The CDR3 loop reads CASNPGNGNTIYF. In nucleotides, the CDR3 is TGCGCCAGCAATCCAGGGAACGGAAACACCATATATTTT.

This chain uses TRBV18 with TRBJ1-6, with 9 bases fitting TRBD1. Germline V CDR1 and CDR2: KGHSH, LQKENI. The CDR3 sequence is 21 residues long. The J segment lost 1 base and the V segment lost 2 bases, leaving 15 bases of the junction unmatched. In DNA form, the CDR3 reads TGTGCCAGCTCACCATTCCCCGACGGGACAGGGCGTACGTCCTATAATTCACCCCTCCACTTT. This encodes CASSPFPDGTGRTSYNSPLHF.

A few counts support this clone. This chain uses TRBV2 with TRBJ1-5, with no clear D. The CDR3 has 12 residues. V shed 11 bases and J shed 3 bases, with 11 bases lying between them. CDR1 is SNHLY, CDR2 FYNNEI, per germline. CDR3 DNA: TGTGCCGGCGGGGTCATCAATCAGCCCCAGCATTTT. Its translation is CAGGVINQPQHF.

The chain couples TRBV5-1 to TRBJ2-1; 8 positions agree with TRBD1. Germline-derived CDR1 and CDR2 are SGHRS and YFSETQ. After removal of 8 bases from V and 7 bases from J, the junction contained 11 bases not matched to a gene. The CDR3 totals 14 residues. The CDR3 loop is CASGPGTGFNEQFF. The CDR3 DNA sequence: TGCGCCAGTGGTCCCGGGACAGGTTTTAATGAGCAGTTCTTC. Full variable domain (remainder filled in from reference TRBV5-1 and TRBJ2-1): KAGVTQTPRYLIKTRGQQVTLSCSPISGHRSVSWYQQTPGQGLQFLFEYFSETQRNKGNFPGRFSGRQFSNSRSEMNVSTLELGDSALYLCASGPGTGFNEQFFGPGTRLTVL.

The rearrangement joins TRBV5-5 to TRBJ2-5, with TRBD1 as a possible D gene (5 bases). CDR3 length equals 16 residues. V dropped 4 bases and J dropped 4 bases, with 20 bases sitting between them. Germline CDR1 and CDR2: SGHKS and YYEKEE (reference sequence). The CDR3 loop reads CASSHDPRGHSETQYF. CDR3 DNA sequence: TGTGCCAGCAGCCACGACCCCCGAGGACATTCAGAGACCCAGTACTTC. Full variable domain (outside the CDR3, taken from reference TRBV5-5 and TRBJ2-5): DAGVTQSPTHLIKTRGQQVTLRCSPISGHKSVSWYQQVLGQGPQFIFQYYEKEERGRGNFPDRFSARQFPNYSSELNVNALLLGDSALYLCASSHDPRGHSETQYFGPGTRLLVL.

The rearrangement links TRBV18 to TRBJ2-3, with unresolved D. V gave up 3 bases and J gave up 1 base, with 11 bases separating them. Germline CDR1 KGHSH, CDR2 LQKENI. The CDR3 extends over 15 amino acids. CDR3 amino acids: CASSPLIGRTDTQYF. CDR3 sequence (DNA): TGTGCCAGCTCACCGCTCATTGGGCGCACAGATACGCAGTATTTT.

In this sample, this clone turned up a few times. CDR3 loop: CASSEDRDQPQHF. The CDR3 DNA reads TGTGCCAGCAGTGAAGACAGGGATCAGCCCCAGCATTTT. The chain employs TRBV6-1 and TRBJ1-5; possibly TRBD1 for D (6 bases). V was clipped by 1 base and J by 5 bases, with 6 bases between them. Germline-derived CDR1 and CDR2 are MNHNS and SASEGT. CDR3 length equals 13 residues.

This rearrangement joins TRBV30 to TRBJ2-2; 8 positions agree with TRBD2. Germline V gene data show CDR1 as GTSNPN and CDR2 as SVGIG (reference sequence). After removal of 0 bases from V and 8 bases from J, the junction contained 14 bases not matched to a gene. CDR3 size: 17 residues. CDR3 sequence: CAWSVPGGARVTGELFF. The CDR3 DNA reads TGTGCCTGGAGTGTACCGGGGGGGGCCCGTGTGACAGGGGAGCTGTTTTTT.

V is TRBV9 and J is TRBJ1-6; maybe TRBD1 (5 bases). The germline gives CDR1 SGDLS, CDR2 YYNGEE. V lost 0 bases and J lost 4, with 8 bases in between. This CDR3 has 15 residues. This chain's CDR3 is CASSVGDSYNSPLHF. The CDR3 nucleotides are TGTGCCAGCAGCGTAGGTGACAGTTATAATTCACCCCTCCACTTT.

J is TRBJ1-1 and V is TRBV12-3 or TRBV12-4, with D tentatively TRBD1 (5 bases). CDR3 length: 11 amino acids. The V end was cut by 4 bases, the J end by 11 bases, with 11 bases between. This CDR3 reads CASSWGEVAFF. DNA for the CDR3: TGTGCCAGCAGTTGGGGGGAGGTTGCTTTCTTT.

The chain is built from TRBV4-2 and TRBJ1-2, with 11 bases identical to TRBD1. The CDR3 is 18 residues long. V lost 1 base, J lost 0 bases, and 7 bases stayed unmatched. The V gene's germline CDR1 is LGHNA and CDR2 YNFKEQ. CDR3 coding DNA: TGTGCCAGCAGCCAAGTCCGAAGGGGACAGGGGGCTAACTATGGCTACACCTTC. Translated: CASSQVRRGQGANYGYTF.

This clone was seen just once. The rearrangement joins TRBV7-9 to TRBJ2-2; TRBD2 might be the D (5 bases). The V and J ends lost 4 bases and 2 bases respectively, with 14 bases between them. CDR1 and CDR2 (germline): SEHNR, FQNEAQ (reference sequence). There are 16 residues in the CDR3. The CDR3 DNA follows: TGTGCCAGCAGCTCGCCACGGGGTTCTAACACCGGGGAGCTGTTTTTT. This encodes CASSSPRGSNTGELFF.

The chain employs TRBV7-2 and TRBJ1-5; weak D call: TRBD1 (5 bases). Trimming left V 3 bases short and J 7 bases short, with 13 bases between. Germline CDR1 is SGHTA and CDR2 is FQGNSA. This CDR3 region has 14 residues. The CDR3: CASSFLGLGQPQHF. CDR3 in DNA: TGTGCCAGCAGCTTTCTGGGGCTCGGGCAGCCCCAGCATTTT.

This chain connects TRBV10-1 to TRBJ2-1; 9 bases map to TRBD1. V shed 8 bases and J 8 bases; nucleotides not matched to a gene: 16. Germline V lookup: CDR1 WNHNN, CDR2 SYGVQD (reference sequence). The CDR3 extends over 16 amino acids. The CDR3 region has the DNA TGCGCCAGCCCAGATCGGGACAGGGTGCTTTGCCATGAGCAGTTCTTC. Protein: CASPDRDRVLCHEQFF.

The genes are TRBV7-8 and TRBJ1-1; D is perhaps TRBD1 (5 bases). This CDR3 has 15 amino acids. Per germline, CDR1 SGHVS and CDR2 FQNEAQ. Between the trimmed V and J ends, which lost 5 bases and 0 bases, there was a span of 13 bases. CDR3 region: CASSELAGLNTEAFF. The CDR3, as DNA: TGTGCCAGCAGCGAGTTAGCAGGGTTGAACACTGAAGCTTTCTTT.

Of note for this clone: Other DNA sequences in the sample encode the same CDR3. This chain joins TRBV28 and TRBJ1-5, with D perhaps TRBD1 (5 bases). The CDR3 has 14 amino acids. Germline CDR1 and CDR2: MDHEN and SYDVKM. The V and J ends lost 2 bases and 4 bases respectively, with 9 bases between them. For the CDR3, the DNA is TGTGCCAGCAGTTTAGGGGGGAGTAATCAGCCCCAGCATTTT. It yields the protein CASSLGGSNQPQHF.

The rearrangement uses TRBV7-2 and TRBJ1-6, with D unresolved. The V end lost 5 bases, the J end lost 0 bases, and 11 bases lay between the germline ends. Per the germline V gene, CDR1 is SGHTA and CDR2 is FQGNSA. This CDR3 spans 16 amino acids. The CDR3 is CASSPQPPSYNSPLHF. The CDR3 nucleotides read TGTGCCAGCAGCCCACAACCGCCCTCCTATAATTCACCCCTCCACTTT.

This clone was seen only a few times. CDR3 region: CASREAGVTRSYTF. DNA of the CDR3: TGCGCCAGCAGGGAGGCGGGGGTGACTAGGAGCTACACCTTC. The rearrangement uses TRBV10-1 and TRBJ1-2; a weak D match, TRBD1 (5 bases). This CDR3 comprises 14 residues. The V end was cut by 6 bases, the J end by 9 bases, with 20 bases between. CDR1 is WNHNN and CDR2 is SYGVQD in the germline V gene (reference sequence).